Listed below are T cell receptor beta chains from one sample, sequenced in a study of graft-versus-host responses after intestinal transplantation. Assay: immunoSEQ multiplex PCR; the TCRdb copy retains only in-frame clones and omits some. The sample holds nearly 25,000 clones; about 39% are singletons and the top ten take over 0.55%. Sequencing used alloreactive CD4+ T cells from a mixed lymphocyte reaction culture, obtained before intestinal transplant. These receptors were obtained from a human patient who received an intestinal transplant. Each CDR3 is given without its conserved first and last residue. Fields, in order: J gene, D gene, V gene, CDR3 protein. A D gene is named only where the DNA matches it firmly.

J: TRBJ2-1; D: TRBD2; V: TRBV29-1; CDR3: SVGTSGRNNEQF
J: TRBJ1-1; D: NA; V: TRBV29-1; CDR3: SVEDRRRVGHEAF
J: TRBJ1-4; D: NA; V: TRBV30; CDR3: AWSVKRANEKLF
J: TRBJ1-4; D: NA; V: TRBV19; CDR3: ASSRDGVRTEKLF
J: TRBJ1-2; D: NA; V: TRBV30; CDR3: AWTNSRNYGYT
J: TRBJ1-4; D: NA; V: TRBV4-1; CDR3: ASRSHRLGTQNEKLF
J: TRBJ2-1; D: TRBD2; V: TRBV6-5; CDR3: ASSYSSRGGYNEQF
J: TRBJ2-1; D: TRBD1; V: TRBV5-1; CDR3: ASSTNPQGAFLNEQF
J: TRBJ2-2; D: TRBD1; V: TRBV7-2; CDR3: ASSFRTGPNTGELF
J: TRBJ2-3; D: TRBD2; V: TRBV7-2; CDR3: ASSLDGGTDTQY
J: TRBJ2-1; D: TRBD2; V: TRBV4-2; CDR3: ASSRWGLAESSYNEQF
J: TRBJ1-1; D: TRBD1; V: TRBV5-1; CDR3: ASSTTGGRTEAF
J: TRBJ1-2; D: NA; V: TRBV27; CDR3: ASSLVGTGDYGYT
J: TRBJ2-1; D: TRBD2; V: TRBV5-1; CDR3: ASSSEAGAWF
J: TRBJ2-7; D: NA; V: TRBV7-2; CDR3: ASSPWGTGGPSYEQY
J: TRBJ1-1; D: NA; V: TRBV6-1; CDR3: ASRVTGNTEAF
J: TRBJ2-5; D: TRBD1; V: TRBV9; CDR3: ASSPLNTGAETQY
J: TRBJ2-3; D: NA; V: TRBV18; CDR3: ASSPTDSSFTDTQY